This TCR beta chain was captured in a study of metastatic and nonmetastatic thyroid tumors. From the PCR reads, TCRdb re-called clones with MiXCR. The profile covers about 22,000 clones, with around 21% appearing a single time and over 10% taken by the ten largest. No treatment of any kind had been given to any patient before thyroid surgery. V lost 6 bases and J lost 3; bases outside the gene matches: 5. The CDR3 consists of 14 residues. The germline gives CDR1 MNHNS, CDR2 SASEGT. By proportion, this clone is medium-sized. The sequence derives from a male donor with papillary thyroid cancer or a benign thyroid nodule (not recorded which). Some clones in this sample may be carry-over from other donors' samples. Specimen: blood. The chain couples TRBV6-1 to TRBJ2-1; TRBD2 aligns across 7 bases. This CDR3 is CASSPRDYYNEQFF. The CDR3, as DNA: TGTGCCAGCAGCCCCCGGGACTACTACAATGAGCAGTTCTTC.